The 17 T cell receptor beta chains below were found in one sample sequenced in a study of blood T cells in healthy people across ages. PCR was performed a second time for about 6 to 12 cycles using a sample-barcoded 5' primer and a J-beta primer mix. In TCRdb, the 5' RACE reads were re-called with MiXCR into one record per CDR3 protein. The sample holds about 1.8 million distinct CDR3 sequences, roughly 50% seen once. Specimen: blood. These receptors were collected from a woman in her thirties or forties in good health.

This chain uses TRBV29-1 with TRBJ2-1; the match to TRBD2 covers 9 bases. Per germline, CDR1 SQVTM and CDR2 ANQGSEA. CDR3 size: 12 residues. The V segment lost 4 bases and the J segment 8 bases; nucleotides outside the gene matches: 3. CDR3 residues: CSVAAGGHEQFF. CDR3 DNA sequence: TGCAGCGTTGCAGCGGGGGGCCATGAGCAGTTCTTC.

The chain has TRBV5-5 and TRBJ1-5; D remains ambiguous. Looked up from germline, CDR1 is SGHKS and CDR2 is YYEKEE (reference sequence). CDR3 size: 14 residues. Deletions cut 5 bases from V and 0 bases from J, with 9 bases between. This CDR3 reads CASSVVDSNQPQHF. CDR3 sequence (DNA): TGTGCCAGCAGTGTTGTGGATAGCAATCAGCCCCAGCATTTT.

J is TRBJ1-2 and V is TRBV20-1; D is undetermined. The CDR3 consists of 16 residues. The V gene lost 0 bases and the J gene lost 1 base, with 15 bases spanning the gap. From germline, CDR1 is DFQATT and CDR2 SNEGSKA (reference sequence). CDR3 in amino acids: CSARDRSDSLNYGYTF. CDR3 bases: TGCAGTGCTAGAGACAGGAGCGATTCGCTTAACTATGGCTACACCTTC.

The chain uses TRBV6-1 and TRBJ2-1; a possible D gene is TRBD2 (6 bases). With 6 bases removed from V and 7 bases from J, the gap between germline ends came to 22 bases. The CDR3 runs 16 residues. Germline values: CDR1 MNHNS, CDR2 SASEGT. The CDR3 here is CASRRDRDLALNEQFF. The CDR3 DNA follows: TGTGCCAGCAGACGAGACCGGGACTTAGCCTTAAATGAGCAGTTCTTC.

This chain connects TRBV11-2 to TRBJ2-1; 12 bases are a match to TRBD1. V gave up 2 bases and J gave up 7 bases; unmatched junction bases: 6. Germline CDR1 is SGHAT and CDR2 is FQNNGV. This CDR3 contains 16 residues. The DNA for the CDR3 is TGTGCCAGCAGCTTAAGGGACAGGGGGCGACGGAATGAGCAGTTCTTC. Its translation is CASSLRDRGRRNEQFF.

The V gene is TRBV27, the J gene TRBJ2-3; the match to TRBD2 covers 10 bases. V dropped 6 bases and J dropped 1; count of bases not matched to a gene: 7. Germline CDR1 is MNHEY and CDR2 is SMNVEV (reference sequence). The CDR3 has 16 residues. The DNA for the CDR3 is TGTGCCAGCAGGAAGAGCGGGGGGGCCGGCACAGATACGCAGTATTTT. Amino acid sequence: CASRKSGGAGTDTQYF.

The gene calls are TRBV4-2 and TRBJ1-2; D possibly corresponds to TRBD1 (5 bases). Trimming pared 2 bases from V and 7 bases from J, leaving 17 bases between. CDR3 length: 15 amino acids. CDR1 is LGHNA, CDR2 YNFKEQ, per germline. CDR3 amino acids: CASSQIRDLRSGYTF. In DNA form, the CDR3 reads TGTGCCAGCAGCCAAATCCGGGACTTGAGGTCTGGCTACACCTTC.

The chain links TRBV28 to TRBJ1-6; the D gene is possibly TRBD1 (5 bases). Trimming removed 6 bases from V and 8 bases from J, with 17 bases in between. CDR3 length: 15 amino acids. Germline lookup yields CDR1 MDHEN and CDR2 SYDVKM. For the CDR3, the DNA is TGTGCCAGCAGCACAAACCCAGGGATTGATTCACCCCTCCACTTT. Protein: CASSTNPGIDSPLHF. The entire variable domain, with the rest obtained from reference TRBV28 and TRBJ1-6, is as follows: DVKVTQSSRYLVKRTGEKVFLECVQDMDHENMFWYRQDPGLGLRLIYFSYDVKMKEKGDIPEGYSVSREKKERFSLILESASTNQTSMYLCASSTNPGIDSPLHFGNGTRLTVT.

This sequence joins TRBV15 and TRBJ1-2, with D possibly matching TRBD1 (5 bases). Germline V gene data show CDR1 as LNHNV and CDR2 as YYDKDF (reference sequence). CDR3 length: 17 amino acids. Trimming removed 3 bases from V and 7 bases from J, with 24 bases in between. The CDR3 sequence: CATSSRRGTTSRAGYTF. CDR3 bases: TGTGCCACCAGCAGCCGCCGGGGCACAACCTCCCGAGCTGGCTACACCTTC.

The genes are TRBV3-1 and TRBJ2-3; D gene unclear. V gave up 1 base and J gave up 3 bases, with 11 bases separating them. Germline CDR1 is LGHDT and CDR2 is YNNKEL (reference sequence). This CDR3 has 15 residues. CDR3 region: CASSQVLGETDTQYF. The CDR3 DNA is TGTGCCAGCAGCCAAGTTTTAGGAGAGACAGATACGCAGTATTTT.

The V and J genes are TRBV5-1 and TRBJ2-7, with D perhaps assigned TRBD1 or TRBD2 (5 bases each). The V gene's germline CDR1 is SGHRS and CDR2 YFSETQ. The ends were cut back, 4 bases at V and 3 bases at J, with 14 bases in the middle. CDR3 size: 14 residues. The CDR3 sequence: CASSVGDSYYEQYF. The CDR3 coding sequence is TGCGCCAGCAGCGTGGGAGACAGCTACTACGAGCAGTACTTC.

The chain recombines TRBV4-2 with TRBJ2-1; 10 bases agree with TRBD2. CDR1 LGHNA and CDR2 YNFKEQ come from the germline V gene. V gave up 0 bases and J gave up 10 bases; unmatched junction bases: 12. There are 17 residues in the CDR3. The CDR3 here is CASSQEGAGGPLNEQFF. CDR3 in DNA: TGTGCCAGCAGCCAAGAGGGAGCGGGGGGGCCGTTAAACGAGCAGTTCTTC.

DNA of the CDR3: TGTGCCAGCAGTTTATATGCTAGCACGGGTGTCACAGATACGCAGTATTTT. Amino acid sequence: CASSLYASTGVTDTQYF. The chain has TRBV12-3 or TRBV12-4 and TRBJ2-3; a possible D gene is TRBD2 (5 bases). This CDR3 is 17 amino acids long. The V and J ends lost 2 bases and 2 bases respectively, with 17 bases between them.

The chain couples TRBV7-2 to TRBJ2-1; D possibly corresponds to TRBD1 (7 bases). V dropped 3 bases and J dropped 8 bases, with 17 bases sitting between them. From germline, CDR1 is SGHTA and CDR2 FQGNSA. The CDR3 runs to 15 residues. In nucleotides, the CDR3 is TGTGCCAGCAGCTTCGGGGGACAGTATCGGCATGAGCAGTTCTTC. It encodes CASSFGGQYRHEQFF. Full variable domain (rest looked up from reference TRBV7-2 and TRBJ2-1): GAGVSQSPSNKVTEKGKDVELRCDPISGHTALYWYRQSLGQGLEFLIYFQGNSAPDKSGLPSDRFSAERTGGSVSTLTIQRTQQEDSAVYLCASSFGGQYRHEQFFGPGTRLTVL.

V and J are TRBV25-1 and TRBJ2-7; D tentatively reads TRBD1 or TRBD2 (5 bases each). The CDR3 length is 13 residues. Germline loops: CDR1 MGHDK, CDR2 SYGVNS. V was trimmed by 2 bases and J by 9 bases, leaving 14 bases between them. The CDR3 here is CASSEREGTAQYF. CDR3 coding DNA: TGTGCCAGCAGTGAAAGAGAGGGGACGGCGCAGTACTTC.

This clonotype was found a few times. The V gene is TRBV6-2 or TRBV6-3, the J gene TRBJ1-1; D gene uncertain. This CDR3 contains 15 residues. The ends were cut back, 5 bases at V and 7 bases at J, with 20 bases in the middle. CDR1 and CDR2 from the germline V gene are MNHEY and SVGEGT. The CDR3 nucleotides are TGTGCCAGCAGTGCTACCAGGATCCGTGGGAATGAAGCTTTCTTT. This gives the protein CASSATRIRGNEAFF.

Here the CDR3 reads CASRYTTGELFF. DNA of the CDR3: TGTGCCAGCAGGTATACCACCGGGGAGCTGTTTTTT. This chain joins TRBV28 and TRBJ2-2, with D unresolved. The CDR3 is 12 amino acids. In germline, CDR1 is MDHEN, CDR2 SYDVKM. V shed 6 bases and J shed 4 bases, with 6 bases lying between them.